The 25 T cell receptor gamma chains listed next were all sequenced from one sample in a study of intestinal T cells in coeliac disease. More than 8 formalin-fixed paraffin-embedded scrolls, each 5 µm thick, supplied each case's genomic DNA. The TRG library came from about 200 ng of biopsy DNA amplified with LymphoTrack primers. TCRdb used CATT to re-call clones from the multiplex PCR reads. The table records 880 or so gamma-chain clones, roughly 55% of them present only once. The sample was a duodenal biopsy. These receptor sequences come from a human donor with celiac disease.

The gene calls are TRGV4 and TRGJP2. The ends lost 5 bases at V and 4 bases at J; junction bases unmatched: 10. Germline CDR1 and CDR2: EGSTGY and YDSYTSSV. This CDR3 is 15 amino acids long. The CDR3 is CATWVKGVSDWIKTF. CDR3 bases: TGTGCCACCTGGGTTAAAGGGGTTAGTGATTGGATCAAGACGTTT.

The chain couples TRGV4 to TRGJ1 or TRGJ2. CDR3 length equals 13 residues. Germline trimming cut 11 bases from V and 1 base from J; bases unmatched to any gene: 11. CDR1 EGSTGY and CDR2 YDSYTSSV come from the germline V gene. Here the CDR3 reads CANLGTNYYKKLF. DNA of the CDR3: TGTGCCAACCTGGGAACTAATTATTATAAGAAACTCTTT.

The chain carries TRGV4 and TRGJ1 or TRGJ2. Germline V gives CDR1 EGSTGY, CDR2 YDSYTSSV. V dropped 5 bases and J dropped 7; count of bases not matched to a gene: 5. CDR3 length equals 11 residues. Here the CDR3 reads CATWVGYKKLF. The CDR3, as DNA: TGTGCCACCTGGGTAGGGTATAAGAAACTCTTT.

This rearrangement joins TRGV10 to TRGJP1. TRGV10 is treated as an ORF (open reading frame) with a function not yet certain. The V gene end was trimmed by 8 bases and the J gene end by 14 bases; junction bases not matched to a gene: 6. The CDR3 spans 10 residues. CDR3 region: CAAWDGFKIF. In DNA form, the CDR3 reads TGTGCTGCGTGGGATGGTTTCAAGATATTT.

This chain uses TRGV4 with TRGJ1 or TRGJ2. The V gene end was trimmed by 10 bases and the J gene end by 7 bases; junction bases not matched to a gene: 16. The CDR3 runs 13 residues. CDR1 EGSTGY and CDR2 YDSYTSSV come from the germline V gene. CDR3 amino acids: CATGIPSKYKKLF. In DNA, the CDR3 is TGTGCCACTGGGATACCCTCAAAGTATAAGAAACTCTTT.

This clone was seen a handful of times. The chain joins TRGV3 to TRGJ1 or TRGJ2. Germline CDR1 VTNTFY, CDR2 YDVSTARD (reference sequence). V lost 12 bases to trimming and J lost 0 bases; unmatched junction nucleotides: 11. The CDR3 is made up of 13 amino acids. This CDR3 is CADLGENYYKKLF. For the CDR3, the DNA is TGTGCCGACCTGGGCGAGAATTATTATAAGAAACTCTTT.

This clone is labeled as large. J is TRGJ1 or TRGJ2 and V is TRGV3. The germline V gene has CDR1 VTNTFY and CDR2 YDVSTARD (reference sequence). V was pared by 0 bases and J by 5 bases, with 4 bases of the junction left unmatched. The CDR3 covers 13 residues. Here the CDR3 DNA reads TGTGCCACCTGGGACAGGCTTCATTATAAGAAACTCTTT. It encodes CATWDRLHYKKLF.

In this sample, this clone is large. The CDR3 reads CATWDGQNYKKLF. In nucleotides, the CDR3 is TGTGCCACCTGGGATGGGCAAAATTATAAGAAACTCTTT. This chain joins TRGV4 and TRGJ1 or TRGJ2. V was clipped by 0 bases and J by 5 bases; unmatched bases: 4. CDR3 size: 13 residues. The V gene's germline CDR1 is EGSTGY and CDR2 YDSYTSSV.

The chain joins TRGV2 to TRGJ1 or TRGJ2. Germline V gives CDR1 EGSNGY, CDR2 YDSYNSKV. V trimming: 2 bases; J trimming: 3 bases; junction bases outside the gene matches: 13. The CDR3 covers 16 residues. The chain's CDR3 is CATWDAPPLIYYKKLF. The CDR3 nucleotides read TGTGCCACCTGGGACGCGCCCCCCCTGATTTATTATAAGAAACTCTTT.

This clone is judged large. The chain joins TRGV4 to TRGJ1 or TRGJ2. CDR1 EGSTGY and CDR2 YDSYTSSV come from the germline V gene. The CDR3 runs to 12 residues. Trimming at V came to 3 bases and at J to 2 bases, leaving 1 base not matched to a gene. CDR3 residues: CATWDHYYKKLF. The DNA for the CDR3 is TGTGCCACCTGGGATCATTATTATAAGAAACTCTTT.

Within the sample, this clone is large. The gene calls are TRGV2 and TRGJP2. CDR1 and CDR2 (germline): EGSNGY, YDSYNSKV. CDR3 length equals 16 residues. J was trimmed by 2 bases and V by 0 bases; bases with no gene match: 6. Written as DNA, the CDR3 is TGTGCCACCTGGGACGGGGGAGGGAGTAGTGATTGGATCAAGACGTTT. Its translation: CATWDGGGSSDWIKTF.

This clone is judged large. CDR3 residues: CATWVSDYYKKLF. The CDR3 nucleotides read TGTGCCACCTGGGTCTCGGATTATTATAAGAAACTCTTT. The V and J genes are TRGV8 and TRGJ1 or TRGJ2. The length of the CDR3 is 13 residues. Germline V gene sequence: CDR1 VENAVY, CDR2 YDSYNSRV. V gave up 5 bases and J gave up 2 bases; unmatched junction bases: 6.

Only a few counts were recorded for this clone. With a much larger clone just one base away, this may be a read error. This chain links TRGV9 with TRGJP1. The CDR3 loop spans 12 amino acids. V trimming: 9 bases; J trimming: 3 bases; junction bases outside the gene matches: 4. Germline CDR1 and CDR2: GITISATS and ISYDGTV (reference sequence). Written as DNA, the CDR3 is TGTGCCTTGCGGTCCACTGGTTGGTTCAAGATATTT. Translation: CALRSTGWFKIF.

This rearrangement joins TRGV2 to TRGJ1 or TRGJ2. The V gene end was trimmed by 2 bases and the J gene end by 0 bases; junction bases not matched to a gene: 13. The CDR3 contains 17 residues. Germline CDR1 is EGSNGY and CDR2 is YDSYNSKV. In nucleotides, the CDR3 is TGTGCCACCTGGGACGCCCCGCCCCCTGAGAATTATTATAAGAAACTCTTT. Translated, it gives CATWDAPPPENYYKKLF.

The CDR3 DNA follows: TGTGCCACCTGGGAGAAGCGGGGTAGTGATTGGATCAAGACGTTT. It encodes CATWEKRGSDWIKTF. The chain couples TRGV8 to TRGJP2. The CDR3 sequence is 15 residues long. After removal of 4 bases from V and 3 bases from J, the junction contained 8 bases not matched to a gene. In germline, CDR1 is VENAVY, CDR2 YDSYNSRV.

The chain joins TRGV2 to TRGJ1 or TRGJ2. The CDR3 covers 17 residues. Germline CDR1 EGSNGY, CDR2 YDSYNSKV. V shed 1 base and J 0 bases; nucleotides not matched to a gene: 12. CDR3 bases: TGTGCCACCTGGGACGGCCCGCCCCCTGAGAATTATTATAAGAAACTCTTT. Protein: CATWDGPPPENYYKKLF.

The chain combines TRGV10 with TRGJP1. TRGV10 is placed among ORFs of uncertain function. The trim removed 8 bases at V and 7 bases at J, leaving 23 bases unmatched. The CDR3 is 18 amino acids. The CDR3 loop reads CAAWDPHEFPQYGWFKIF. CDR3 DNA sequence: TGTGCTGCGTGGGATCCTCATGAGTTTCCGCAATATGGTTGGTTCAAGATATTT.

The chain employs TRGV9 and TRGJ1 or TRGJ2. CDR1 and CDR2 from the germline V gene are GITISATS and ISYDGTV (reference sequence). With V trimmed by 12 bases and J by 6 bases, 17 bases remained unmatched. The CDR3 runs 13 residues. In nucleotides, the CDR3 is TGTGCCGCCCGTCCGACACGATCTTATAAGAAACTCTTT. It yields the protein CAARPTRSYKKLF.

Details on this clone: Other nucleotide sequences in the sample specify the same CDR3. The chain combines TRGV11 with TRGJP2. TRGV11 counts as an open reading frame of uncertain function. The V segment lost 8 bases and the J segment 2 bases; nucleotides outside the gene matches: 14. This CDR3 has 17 amino acids. The CDR3 nucleotides are TGTGCCTGCTGGACTTCCAGCCCCGGAAGTAGTGATTGGATCAAGACGTTT. Amino acids: CACWTSSPGSSDWIKTF.

V gene TRGV4 combines with J gene TRGJ1 or TRGJ2. Trimming cost V 6 bases and J 7 bases; bases outside gene matches: 9. The germline gives CDR1 EGSTGY, CDR2 YDSYTSSV. This CDR3 contains 12 residues. This CDR3 is CATWIGGYKKLF. CDR3 bases: TGTGCCACCTGGATCGGCGGGTATAAGAAACTCTTT.

About this clone: This may be a read error, as it is one base from a much larger clone. Distinct nucleotide sequences in the sample also encode this CDR3. The chain has TRGV4 and TRGJ1 or TRGJ2. The CDR3 has 11 residues. The germline V gene has CDR1 EGSTGY and CDR2 YDSYTSSV. CDR3 protein: CATWDGRKKLF. CDR3 bases: TGCGCCACCTGGGATGGGCGCAAGAAACTCTTT.

The chain recombines TRGV11 with TRGJ1 or TRGJ2. TRGV11 is recorded as an ORF, its role being uncertain. This CDR3 contains 18 residues. Trimming removed 1 base from V and 6 bases from J; junction bases left unmatched: 18. The CDR3 sequence is CACWIRHQPSKLIYKKLF. DNA for the CDR3: TGTGCCTGCTGGATTAGGCATCAACCCTCCAAATTAATTTATAAGAAACTCTTT.

The chain employs TRGV2 and TRGJ1 or TRGJ2. Germline trimming cut 2 bases from V and 12 bases from J; bases unmatched to any gene: 16. Germline V lookup: CDR1 EGSNGY, CDR2 YDSYNSKV. This CDR3 comprises 14 residues. CDR3 loop: CATWDDGQLKRKLF. CDR3 nucleotides: TGTGCCACCTGGGACGACGGGCAGTTGAAGAGGAAACTCTTT.

DNA of the CDR3: TGTGCCACCTGGGCGCTAATTATTAATAAGAAACTCTTT. It translates to CATWALIINKKLF. V usage is TRGV8 and J usage is TRGJ1 or TRGJ2. The CDR3 length is 13 residues. V was pared by 5 bases and J by 8 bases, with 12 bases of the junction left unmatched. Germline assignment: CDR1 VENAVY and CDR2 YDSYNSRV.

Only a few counts were recorded for this clone. A read error may explain this, as a much larger clone is one base away. Other nucleotide sequences in the sample specify the same CDR3. The V gene is TRGV8, the J gene TRGJP2. V shed 3 bases, J shed 2 bases, and the junction held 6 bases outside the gene matches. Germline V gives CDR1 VENAVY, CDR2 YDSYNSRV. The CDR3 spans 15 residues. The DNA for the CDR3 is TGTGCCACCTGGGATTTCTACAGTAGTGATTGGATCAAGACGTTT. Its protein product is CATWDFYSSDWIKTF.